This T cell receptor beta chain was captured in a study of graft-versus-host responses after intestinal transplantation. Study overall: Recipients had transplants, and these were multivisceral, liver-intestinal, or isolated intestinal. Findings of the study overall: Across patients carrying graft-donor T cell macrochimerism, allografts held high graft-versus-host to host-versus-graft clonal ratios. Ileal or blood samples showed some GvH clones first, and such clones were also found in recipient marrow.

CDR1 and CDR2 from the germline V gene are ENHRY and SYGVKD. Trimming at V came to 11 bases and at J to 4 bases, leaving 3 bases not matched to a gene. The CDR3 is made up of 13 amino acids. The table came from immunoSEQ multiplex PCR; TCRdb's copy has only in-frame clones and leaves some out. The top ten clones hold 1.5% to 2% of a sample with under 20,000 clones, roughly 36% of them seen once. This clone was seen a handful of times. This chain connects TRBV10-3 to TRBJ2-2, with 11 bases that match TRBD2. The source material was alloreactive CD4+ T cells from a mixed lymphocyte reaction culture, sampled before transplantation. Regarding subset: CFSE-low proliferating T cells sorted from roughly six-day pre-transplant mixed lymphocyte reaction (GvH or HvG direction). The sequence was collected from a human patient who was an organ donor for intestinal transplantation. This CDR3 reads CAVSGRATGELFF. In nucleotides, the CDR3 is TGTGCCGTTAGCGGGAGGGCCACCGGGGAGCTGTTTTTT.